The sequence of this TCR beta chain was determined in a study of cytomegalovirus exposure and HLA in healthy donors. About the research overall: Earlier sequencing of about 179 million T cells yielded 120 million or so unique TCR beta sequences.

PCR involved 60 Vbeta and 13 Jbeta primers. Profiled with immunoSEQ multiplex PCR; TCRdb holds only in-frame clones, not every one. Among roughly 180,000 clones listed, about four fifths were seen once. Study results and limitations: Prior analysis indicated that the majority of TCR beta V segments exhibited productivity approximately 87% or approximately 30% of the time.

The ends were cut back, 3 bases at V and 2 bases at J, with 12 bases in the middle. Germline V gene lookup returns CDR1 SGHRS and CDR2 YFSETQ. CDR3 size: 14 residues. In regard to this clone: Antigen specificity is unknown.

Input material: PBMCs. This receptor was obtained from a woman aged 18-29 years in good health and CMV-seronegative. V and J are TRBV5-1 and TRBJ2-7, with a possible D match to TRBD1 (5 bases). The CDR3 DNA reads as TGCGCCAGCAGCTCGGTGGTAGGGGCCTACGAGCAGTACTTC. Protein: CASSSVVGAYEQYF.